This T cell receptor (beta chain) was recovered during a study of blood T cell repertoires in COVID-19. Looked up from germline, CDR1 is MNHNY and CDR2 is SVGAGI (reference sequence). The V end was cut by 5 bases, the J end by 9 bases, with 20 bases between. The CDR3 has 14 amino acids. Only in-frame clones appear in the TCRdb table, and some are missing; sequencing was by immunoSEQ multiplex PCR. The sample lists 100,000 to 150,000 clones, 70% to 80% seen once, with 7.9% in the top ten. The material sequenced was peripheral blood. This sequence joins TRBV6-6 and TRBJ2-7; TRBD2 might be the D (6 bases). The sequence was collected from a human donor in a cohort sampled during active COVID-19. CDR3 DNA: TGTGCCAGCAGTCCCCGGGACTCCGTCTTTGTGCAGTACTTC. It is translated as CASSPRDSVFVQYF.